This is a list of T cell receptor beta chains from one sample in a study of blood T cells in healthy people across ages. A single record per CDR3 protein comes from TCRdb applying MiXCR to the 5' RACE reads. The sample contains approximately 1,000,000 distinct CDR3 sequences, 40% to 50% of which appear only once. Specimen: blood. These receptors were collected from a woman aged 55-70 years in good health. The CDR3 runs from the conserved cysteine through the conserved F or W. The order of the fields is J gene, clone size, V gene, D gene, CDR3 DNA, CDR3 protein. The D gene is left open where the match is weak. Clone size is given for some rows only: seen once, a few or many times, or a class if the clone is expanded.

>TRBJ2-7|few|TRBV5-1|TRBD2
TGCGCCAGCAGCGTGACGACTAGCGGGGCCTACGAGCAGTACTTC
CASSVTTSGAYEQYF
>TRBJ1-1|NA|TRBV5-1|NA
TGCGCCAGCAGCTTGGGGGGACAAGAGAACACTGAAGCTTTCTTT
CASSLGGQENTEAFF
>TRBJ2-5|NA|TRBV7-2|TRBD1
TGTGCCAGCACTCGCAGGACAGGGGGCTTAGAGACCCAGTACTTC
CASTRRTGGLETQYF
>TRBJ2-7|NA|TRBV5-1|NA
TGCGCCAGCAGTCGCGAGGCCTCCTACGAGCAGTACTTC
CASSREASYEQYF
>TRBJ2-7|many|TRBV20-1|TRBD1
TGCAGTGCCTCCTTAGGGGGCTTCGAGCAGTACTTC
CSASLGGFEQYF
>TRBJ1-5|few|TRBV5-5|NA
TGTGCCAGCAGCTTGGTTGGCCATAGCAATCAGCCCCAGCATTTT
CASSLVGHSNQPQHF
>TRBJ2-3|few|TRBV10-2|TRBD2
TGCGCCAGCAGTGACTATATTACTAGCGGGAGAGGAGATACGCAGTATTTT
CASSDYITSGRGDTQYF
>TRBJ2-3|NA|TRBV12-3/TRBV12-4|TRBD2
TGTGCCAGCGTGGTAGCGGGGAGCACAGATACGCAGTATTTT
CASVVAGSTDTQYF
>TRBJ2-7|once|TRBV29-1|NA
TGCAGCGTTGGGCAGGTTGGGGACTACGAGCAGTACTTC
CSVGQVGDYEQYF
>TRBJ1-1|NA|TRBV6-5|TRBD1
TGTGCCAGCAGCCGCGGACAGGGGGCTAAGAACACTGAAGCTTTCTTT
CASSRGQGAKNTEAFF
>TRBJ2-7|NA|TRBV20-1|TRBD2
TGCAGTGCCCCCCGGCCAGCGGGAGCTCCCTACGAGCAGTACTTC
CSAPRPAGAPYEQYF
>TRBJ2-1|NA|TRBV7-8|NA
TGTGCCAGCAGCTTAGGGAGAGTAGTAAGTTCCTACAATGAGCAGTTCTTC
CASSLGRVVSSYNEQFF
>TRBJ2-5|NA|TRBV12-5|NA
TGTGCTAGTGGTTTGAATACCCAGTACTTC
CASGLNTQYF
>TRBJ2-5|NA|TRBV28|NA
TGTGCCAGCAGCTCCACCCTGGGGCTTGGAGAGACCCAGTACTTC
CASSSTLGLGETQYF
>TRBJ2-7|once|TRBV6-6|TRBD2
TGTGCCAGCAGCTCGACCGGGACTAGGGCCGAGCAGTACTTC
CASSSTGTRAEQYF
>TRBJ2-7|few|TRBV21-1|NA
TGTGCCAGCAGCAAAGAGCTGCCGGGACAGGCCGACGAGCAGTACTTC
CASSKELPGQADEQYF
>TRBJ2-7|few|TRBV27|NA
TGTGCCAGCAGTTTATCGACATCAGGGATCTACGAGCAGTACTTC
CASSLSTSGIYEQYF
>TRBJ1-1|once|TRBV20-1|NA
TGCAGTGCTAGGGTCGGACCGAGGAACACTGAAGCTTTCTTT
CSARVGPRNTEAFF
>TRBJ2-1|NA|TRBV7-3|TRBD1
TGTGCCAGCAGCTTATTCAGGGGGCCCAATGAGCAGTTCTTC
CASSLFRGPNEQFF
>TRBJ2-1|NA|TRBV15|TRBD2
TGTGCCACCACCCTACTAGCGGGGGCCTACAATGAGCAGTTCTTC
CATTLLAGAYNEQFF
>TRBJ2-7|few|TRBV9|NA
TGTGCCAGCAGCGTAGGGGGGCACAGCTCCTACGAGCAGTACTTC
CASSVGGHSSYEQYF
>TRBJ2-3|few|TRBV27|TRBD2
TGTGCCAGCAGCCCACTGGCGGGAGGGCGGGTAGATACGCAGTATTTT
CASSPLAGGRVDTQYF
>TRBJ2-7|NA|TRBV7-9|NA
TGTGCCAGCAGCTTAGGAAAAACAGCCTACGAGCAGTACTTC
CASSLGKTAYEQYF
>TRBJ1-1|NA|TRBV20-1|NA
TGCAGTGCTAACGGTGGGTGGCGCGAAGCTTTCTTT
CSANGGWREAFF
>TRBJ2-5|NA|TRBV28|TRBD2
TGTGCCAGCCGGGAGGAGGGGAAATGGGAGCAGTACTTC
CASREEGKWEQYF
>TRBJ1-2|NA|TRBV25-1|TRBD1
TGTGCCAGCAGTGTAACAGGGGTACCCTATGGCTACACCTTC
CASSVTGVPYGYTF
>TRBJ2-1|NA|TRBV7-2|NA
TGTGCCAGCAGCTTAGACGTGCTAGCGAACAATGAGCAGTTCTTC
CASSLDVLANNEQFF
>TRBJ2-7|few|TRBV30|NA
TGTGCCTGGAGTGGTTGGAGCTCCTACGAGCAGTACTTC
CAWSGWSSYEQYF
>TRBJ2-1|many|TRBV27|TRBD2
TGTGCCAGCAGTCTGAGCGGGAGGGCCTACAATGAGCAGTTCTTC
CASSLSGRAYNEQFF
>TRBJ1-4|NA|TRBV20-1|TRBD1
TGCAGTGCTAGAGCAGGGGGCGAAGAAAAACTGTTTTTT
CSARAGGEEKLFF
>TRBJ2-7|few|TRBV29-1|TRBD2
TGCAGCGTGGCGGGACTAGCGGGAGCTTTTTCTTACGAGCAGTACTTC
CSVAGLAGAFSYEQYF
>TRBJ2-1|NA|TRBV7-8|NA
TGTGCCAGCAGCTTGGCAGGGCGAGTGCGCGACAATGAGCAGTTCTTC
CASSLAGRVRDNEQFF
>TRBJ1-1|NA|TRBV2|NA
TGTGCCAGCAGTGAGGGAGGGGGGCAGGGCACTGAAGCTTTCTTT
CASSEGGGQGTEAFF
>TRBJ2-2|NA|TRBV27|NA
TGTGCCAGCAGTCTAACCGGGACCGCGAAAGGAACCAGGGAGCTGTTTTTT
CASSLTGTAKGTRELFF
>TRBJ2-1|NA|TRBV7-9|NA
TGTGCCAGCAGCGTACTCGGACAGTCCTACAATGAGCAGTTCTTC
CASSVLGQSYNEQFF
>TRBJ1-2|once|TRBV6-5|NA
TGTGCCAGCAGTTACTCTATGACTCGGGGTATTAACTATGGCTACACCTTC
CASSYSMTRGINYGYTF
>TRBJ2-5|NA|TRBV6-1|NA
TGTGCCAGCAGTGAACAGGTCCTAGCAGTTGGTCGAGAGACCCAGTACTTC
CASSEQVLAVGRETQYF
>TRBJ2-1|once|TRBV7-8|NA
TGTGCCAGCAGCTTAGGCTGGGACAATGAGCAGTTCTTC
CASSLGWDNEQFF
>TRBJ2-5|NA|TRBV4-1|TRBD2
TGCGCCAGCGGGACTAGCAATGAGCAGTACTTC
CASGTSNEQYF
>TRBJ1-2|many|TRBV7-2|NA
TGTGCCAGCAGCGTATCGGGCGCCTATGGCTACACCTTC
CASSVSGAYGYTF
>TRBJ1-2|NA|TRBV29-1|NA
TGCAGCGTTCAGCCCCGGCAAAACAACTATGGCTACACCTTC
CSVQPRQNNYGYTF
>TRBJ1-2|NA|TRBV20-1|NA
TGCAGTGCTAGCGGAAGACAGGAGGTCTATGGCTACACCTTC
CSASGRQEVYGYTF
>TRBJ2-7|few|TRBV12-3/TRBV12-4|TRBD1
TGTGCCAGCACCCCGGGACAGGGTTTTTTCGAGCAGTACTTC
CASTPGQGFFEQYF
>TRBJ2-4|NA|TRBV27|TRBD1
TGTGCCAGCAGTTTACCTCCGGGACAGGGTAGGGAGCAGTACTTC
CASSLPPGQGREQYF
>TRBJ2-7|few|TRBV27|TRBD1
TGTGCCAGCAGTTCCCGGGGACAGGGGAATTTCGCCTACGAGCAGTACTTC
CASSSRGQGNFAYEQYF
>TRBJ2-3|NA|TRBV11-1|NA
TGTGCCAGCAGCTCGGGTAGCGGTAGCACAGATACGCAGTATTTT
CASSSGSGSTDTQYF
>TRBJ2-6|few|TRBV20-1|TRBD1
TGCAGTGCTAGAGATCCAGGGGGCTCTGGGGCCAACGTCCTGACTTTC
CSARDPGGSGANVLTF